The 26 T cell receptor beta chains given below trace back to one sample, sequenced in a study of blood T cell repertoires in COVID-19. Produced via immunoSEQ multiplex PCR; TCRdb's table is partial and in-frame only. The sample has about 300,000 clones, more than 75% seen once. Sequencing used PBMCs or T cells enriched from blood (not recorded which). All receptors come from a woman between 18 and 29 years old who had recovered from COVID-19.

The V gene is TRBV18, the J gene TRBJ2-2; 7 nucleotides agree with TRBD1. Germline-derived CDR1 and CDR2 are KGHSH and LQKENI. CDR3 length: 15 amino acids. The V and J ends lost 3 bases and 6 bases, in that order; junction bases with no gene match: 7. Here the CDR3 DNA reads TGTGCCAGCTCACCCTTTGACAGGGCGGCCGGGGAGCTGTTTTTT. It encodes CASSPFDRAAGELFF.

The rearrangement joins TRBV18 to TRBJ1-4; D unresolved. In germline, CDR1 is KGHSH, CDR2 LQKENI. The CDR3 runs to 12 residues. V lost 2 bases, J lost 7 bases, and 5 bases lay in between. Here the CDR3 DNA reads TGTGCCAGCTCACCAGGCAGTGAAAAACTGTTTTTT. Residues: CASSPGSEKLFF.

The chain uses TRBV6-5 and TRBJ1-3; D is unresolved. The CDR3 sequence is 14 residues long. V lost 8 bases, J lost 4 bases, and 15 bases lay in between. Germline V CDR1 and CDR2: MNHEY, SVGAGI. The CDR3 protein is CASYPRKGGNTIYF. In DNA form, the CDR3 reads TGTGCCAGCTACCCGCGGAAAGGAGGAAACACCATATATTTT.

The rearrangement links TRBV27 to TRBJ2-5, with D unresolved. V lost 2 bases to trimming and J lost 4 bases, with 14 bases between them. Germline assignment: CDR1 MNHEY and CDR2 SMNVEV (reference sequence). CDR3 length equals 15 residues. The CDR3 region has the DNA TGTGCCAGCAGTTTAGCTCTAGGTCCTGGAGAGACCCAGTACTTC. Translation: CASSLALGPGETQYF.

The rearrangement joins TRBV5-1 to TRBJ1-2; D is uncertain. The germline V gene has CDR1 SGHRS and CDR2 YFSETQ. The V end lost 4 bases, the J end lost 3 bases, and 7 bases lay between the germline ends. The CDR3 runs 12 residues. The CDR3 DNA is TGCGCCAGCAGCCCGTTTGACTATGGCTACACCTTC. It codes for CASSPFDYGYTF.

The sample holds a few counts of this clone. This sequence joins TRBV3-1 (or the pseudogene TRBV3-2) and TRBJ1-2, with TRBD1 matching 9 bases. The ends lost 3 bases at V and 4 bases at J; junction bases unmatched: 3. Germline values: CDR1 LGHDT, CDR2 YNNKEL (reference sequence). CDR3 length equals 14 residues. Written as DNA, the CDR3 is TGTGCCAGCAGCCAGGAGGGACAGGGCTATGGCTACACCTTC. It codes for CASSQEGQGYGYTF.

The DNA for the CDR3 is TGTGCCAGCAGCCGCGACAGCTCTGGGGCCAACGTCCTGACTTTC. Amino acid sequence: CASSRDSSGANVLTF. The chain uses TRBV3-1 (or the pseudogene TRBV3-2) and TRBJ2-6; D possibly corresponds to TRBD1 (5 bases). Germline-derived CDR1 and CDR2 are LGHDT and YNNKEL (reference sequence). Between the trimmed V and J ends, which lost 4 bases and 0 bases, there was a span of 7 bases. The CDR3 covers 15 residues.

This clone was counted a single time. J is TRBJ1-4 and V is TRBV7-8; 7 bases agree with TRBD1. V was clipped by 5 bases and J by 5 bases; unmatched bases: 5. Germline CDR1 and CDR2: SGHVS and FQNEAQ. This CDR3 region has 14 residues. The CDR3 reads CASSVRDSNEKLFF. DNA for the CDR3: TGTGCCAGCAGCGTCCGGGACAGCAATGAAAAACTGTTTTTT.

The chain couples TRBV6-1 to TRBJ1-3; TRBD1 matches 7 bases. V lost 2 bases, J lost 8 bases, and 12 bases stayed unmatched. The length of the CDR3 is 16 residues. Germline loops: CDR1 MNHNS, CDR2 SASEGT. The CDR3 DNA follows: TGTGCCAGCAGTGAAAGGGTCGACAGGGACTCCGACACCATATATTTT. Protein: CASSERVDRDSDTIYF.

V and J are TRBV11-2 and TRBJ2-1, with 7 bases lining up with TRBD1. The germline CDR1 and CDR2 sequences are SGHAT and FQNNGV. The CDR3 totals 17 residues. V lost 2 bases, J lost 5 bases, and 12 bases stayed unmatched. CDR3 amino acids: CASSLLPGTATNNEQFF. CDR3 nucleotides: TGTGCCAGCAGCTTACTGCCCGGGACAGCCACTAACAATGAGCAGTTCTTC.

With respect to this clone: The germline gene is not matched at one end of the junction; a read error may be the cause. The gene calls are TRBV28 and TRBJ1-1, with D hard to call. The CDR3 contains 12 residues. The germline CDR1 and CDR2 sequences are MDHEN and SYDVKM. The CDR3 reads CASSTPGTKAFF. CDR3 nucleotides: TGTGCCAGCAGTACTCCCGGCACTAAAGCTTTCTTT.

DNA of the CDR3: TGTGCCAGCAGCTTAAGGCCCATTACTAGCGATAGCACAGATACGCAGTATTTT. Amino acid sequence: CASSLRPITSDSTDTQYF. The rearrangement joins TRBV7-3 to TRBJ2-3, with TRBD2 identical over 7 bases. V was pared by 1 base and J by 0 bases, with 10 bases of the junction left unmatched. This CDR3 spans 18 amino acids. CDR1 is SGHTA and CDR2 is FQGTGA in the germline V gene.

The V and J genes are TRBV28 and TRBJ2-1, with TRBD2 matching 8 bases. In germline, CDR1 is MDHEN, CDR2 SYDVKM. The CDR3 spans 15 residues. The ends lost 0 bases at V and 4 bases at J; junction bases unmatched: 2. The CDR3 is CASSLWSGGYNEQFF. The CDR3 DNA follows: TGTGCCAGCAGTTTATGGAGCGGGGGATACAATGAGCAGTTCTTC.

The chain combines TRBV5-1 with TRBJ1-4; maybe TRBD1 (6 bases). Germline-derived CDR1 and CDR2 are SGHRS and YFSETQ. The CDR3 length is 15 residues. Between the trimmed V and J ends, which lost 5 bases and 8 bases, there was a span of 19 bases. The CDR3 region is CASSLSRGAREKLFF. The CDR3 DNA is TGCGCCAGCAGTCTCAGTCGGGGGGCGCGCGAAAAACTGTTTTTT.

As DNA, the CDR3 is TGTGCCAGTAGTCATGGGGTCAACGAAAATGATAGGACAAAAGAGAAGCCCCAGCATTTT. The encoded protein is CASSHGVNENDRTKEKPQHF. The gene calls are TRBV19 and TRBJ1-5, with D perhaps matching TRBD1 (5 bases). The V end lost 5 bases, the J end lost 8 bases, and 34 bases lay between the germline ends. CDR1 is LNHDA and CDR2 is SQIVND in the germline V gene (reference sequence). This CDR3 is 20 amino acids long.

In its sample, this clone was seen once. This chain connects TRBV7-9 to TRBJ1-6; maybe TRBD1 (6 bases). Trimming shortened V by 5 bases and J by 6 bases, and 14 bases separated the two germline ends. CDR1 SEHNR and CDR2 FQNEAQ come from the germline V gene (reference sequence). The CDR3 is made up of 15 amino acids. The CDR3 region is CASSPRGTSNSPLHF. DNA for the CDR3: TGTGCCAGCAGCCCAAGGGGGACAAGTAATTCACCCCTCCACTTT.

The gene calls are TRBV28 and TRBJ2-5; tentative D call: TRBD2 (5 bases). Trimming shortened V by 3 bases and J by 0 bases, and 14 bases separated the two germline ends. The V gene's germline CDR1 is MDHEN and CDR2 SYDVKM. The CDR3 covers 16 residues. The CDR3 region is CASSFRGLPYQETQYF. The CDR3 region has the DNA TGTGCCAGCAGTTTTCGCGGGCTACCGTACCAAGAGACCCAGTACTTC.

This clone was seen a few times. V usage is TRBV28 and J usage is TRBJ2-3; 7 nucleotides line up with TRBD2. J gave up 0 bases and V 3 bases, and 9 bases lay outside the gene matches. CDR3 length: 17 amino acids. Germline CDR1 MDHEN, CDR2 SYDVKM. The CDR3 is CASSFVGGSASTDTQYF. CDR3 nucleotides: TGTGCCAGCAGTTTCGTTGGCGGGAGCGCTAGCACAGATACGCAGTATTTT.

The chain couples TRBV27 to TRBJ1-5; 7 bases are shared with TRBD1. Germline V gene data show CDR1 as MNHEY and CDR2 as SMNVEV (reference sequence). V dropped 2 bases and J dropped 0; count of bases not matched to a gene: 4. This CDR3 is 16 amino acids long. For the CDR3, the DNA is TGTGCCAGCAGTTTACAGGGGGATCTTAGCAATCAGCCCCAGCATTTT. It is translated as CASSLQGDLSNQPQHF.

This rearrangement joins TRBV11-2 to TRBJ2-3; D is unclear. CDR1 and CDR2 (germline): SGHAT, FQNNGV. CDR3 length: 12 amino acids. V lost 4 bases to trimming and J lost 4 bases, with 6 bases between them. CDR3 amino acids: CASSYLADTQYF. CDR3 sequence (DNA): TGTGCCAGCAGCTACCTAGCAGATACGCAGTATTTT.

The gene calls are TRBV30 and TRBJ2-3, with 10 positions matching TRBD2. Germline CDR1 and CDR2: GTSNPN and SVGIG (reference sequence). The CDR3 loop spans 16 amino acids. Unmatched junction bases numbered 7, after V lost 2 bases and J lost 2 bases. The CDR3 sequence: CAWSTASGGLTDTQYF. Written as DNA, the CDR3 is TGTGCCTGGAGTACAGCTAGCGGGGGCCTCACAGATACGCAGTATTTT.

The chain joins TRBV20-1 to TRBJ1-1; possible D gene TRBD1, 6 bases. The germline V gene has CDR1 DFQATT and CDR2 SNEGSKA (reference sequence). This CDR3 is built from 11 residues. The germline V and J ends were trimmed by 3 bases and 7 bases, with 9 bases remaining between them. The CDR3 protein is CSASDRNEAFF. The CDR3 coding sequence is TGCAGTGCTAGTGACAGGAATGAAGCTTTCTTT.

The chain uses TRBV2 and TRBJ1-2, with 9 positions matching TRBD1. This CDR3 has 16 amino acids. V lost 6 bases and J lost 4; bases outside the gene matches: 12. Germline CDR1 is SNHLY and CDR2 is FYNNEI. CDR3 nucleotide sequence: TGTGCCAGCAGCCTCGGACAGGGGCCATTTCTCTATGGCTACACCTTC. Residues: CASSLGQGPFLYGYTF.

The V gene is TRBV7-3, the J gene TRBJ2-3, with 9 bases matching TRBD1. Germline V gives CDR1 SGHTA, CDR2 FQGTGA. Germline trimming cut 6 bases from V and 11 bases from J; bases unmatched to any gene: 9. This CDR3 region has 13 residues. CDR3 DNA sequence: TGTGCCAGCAGTCCCGACGGACAGGGGAGGCAGTATTTT. Protein product: CASSPDGQGRQYF.

This sequence joins TRBV3-1 (or the pseudogene TRBV3-2) and TRBJ1-3, with TRBD1 matching 8 bases. There are 15 residues in the CDR3. Losses at the gene ends were 3 bases for V and 3 bases for J; bases not matched to a gene: 4. CDR1 is LGHDT and CDR2 is YNNKEL in the germline V gene (reference sequence). CDR3 sequence: CASSHLTGVGNTIYF. The CDR3 region has the DNA TGTGCCAGCAGCCACCTGACAGGGGTTGGAAACACCATATATTTT.

This chain connects TRBV5-1 to TRBJ2-3; the match to TRBD1 covers 7 bases. This CDR3 is 19 amino acids long. Germline CDR1 and CDR2: SGHRS and YFSETQ. J gave up 0 bases and V 5 bases, and 18 bases lay outside the gene matches. DNA of the CDR3: TGCGCCAGCAGTTATGGCCGGTTAGGGGGCCTTCTTAGCACAGATACGCAGTATTTT. Residues: CASSYGRLGGLLSTDTQYF.